These 28 T cell receptor beta chains were sequenced from one sample in a study of blood T cell repertoires in COVID-19. TCRdb's table, derived via immunoSEQ multiplex PCR, lists solely in-frame clones and lacks some. The repertoire has some 85,000 clones, 80% of them found once; the top ten carry about 19%. Sequencing was done on a sample of peripheral blood. All receptors derive from an elderly woman with acute or convalescent COVID-19.

This clone showed up many times. This chain links TRBV5-6 with TRBJ1-1, with TRBD1 matching 7 bases. The CDR3 covers 15 residues. Germline V gives CDR1 SGHDT, CDR2 YYEEEE. The V and J ends lost 4 bases and 5 bases, in that order; junction bases with no gene match: 11. This chain's CDR3 is CASSQVWTGGTEAFF. The CDR3 DNA reads as TGTGCCAGCAGCCAGGTTTGGACAGGCGGGACTGAAGCTTTCTTT.

The V and J genes are TRBV7-9 and TRBJ2-2; D might be TRBD1 (5 bases). The CDR3 extends over 16 amino acids. Germline CDR1 and CDR2: SEHNR and FQNEAQ (reference sequence). The V gene lost 3 bases and the J gene lost 4 bases, with 15 bases spanning the gap. The CDR3 loop is CASSFQQGAITGELFF. The CDR3 bases are TGTGCCAGCAGCTTTCAACAAGGGGCAATCACCGGGGAGCTGTTTTTT.

This sequence joins TRBV15 and TRBJ1-2; 9 bases align to TRBD1. With V trimmed by 5 bases and J by 4 bases, 2 bases remained unmatched. The CDR3 spans 13 residues. Germline V gives CDR1 LNHNV, CDR2 YYDKDF (reference sequence). The CDR3 spells CATSLDRGYGYTF. In DNA, the CDR3 is TGTGCCACCAGCCTGGACAGGGGCTATGGCTACACCTTC.

V and J are TRBV2 and TRBJ2-2; a weak D match, TRBD1 (6 bases). This CDR3 contains 15 residues. Germline V gene data show CDR1 as SNHLY and CDR2 as FYNNEI. Trimming cost V 4 bases and J 7 bases, with 16 bases left between them. The CDR3 region has the DNA TGTGCCAGCAGTGTCTGGGACACGGTGAACGGGGAGCTGTTTTTT. It specifies CASSVWDTVNGELFF.

The rearrangement uses TRBV7-9 and TRBJ2-3; 7 bases match TRBD1. Trimming took 1 base from V and 4 from J; bases not matched to a gene: 5. CDR3 length: 15 amino acids. Germline V gene lookup returns CDR1 SEHNR and CDR2 FQNEAQ (reference sequence). The CDR3 DNA is TGTGCCAGCAGCTTAGACAGGGGACCTGCAGATACGCAGTATTTT. Its protein product is CASSLDRGPADTQYF.

The chain recombines TRBV21-1 with TRBJ2-4; the table names TRBD2, a call not compared with the DNA. TRBV21-1 is deemed a pseudogene. The length of the CDR3 is 13 residues. CDR3 nucleotide sequence: TGTGCCAGCAGCAAAAGGAGACGTCACATTCAGTACTTC. Amino acid sequence: CASSKRRRHIQYF.

The CDR3 DNA sequence: TGTGCCAGCAGCGCATCGGGCTACGAGCAGTACTTC. Translated, it gives CASSASGYEQYF. J is TRBJ2-7 and V is TRBV7-2; D not resolved. This CDR3 has 12 residues. Germline V gene sequence: CDR1 SGHTA, CDR2 FQGNSA. With 5 bases removed from V and 3 bases from J, the gap between germline ends came to 8 bases.

This clone was counted a few times. The chain links TRBV19 to TRBJ1-2; D is perhaps TRBD1 (5 bases). Germline CDR1 is LNHDA and CDR2 is SQIVND (reference sequence). Trimming shortened V by 3 bases and J by 8 bases, and 16 bases separated the two germline ends. The CDR3 covers 14 residues. The CDR3 bases are TGTGCCAGTAGTATTGAACAGGAAATTGGAGGCTACACCTTC. Amino acids: CASSIEQEIGGYTF. Full variable domain (remainder filled in from reference TRBV19 and TRBJ1-2): DGGITQSPKYLFRKEGQNVTLSCEQNLNHDAMYWYRQDPGQGLRLIYYSQIVNDFQKGDIAEGYSVSREKKESFPLTVTSAQKNPTAFYLCASSIEQEIGGYTFGSGTRLTVV.

The chain links TRBV18 to TRBJ2-5, with 10 bases matching TRBD1. The germline CDR1 and CDR2 sequences are KGHSH and LQKENI. V gave up 4 bases and J gave up 3 bases; unmatched junction bases: 2. The CDR3 has 14 residues. The CDR3: CASSLGTGEETQYF. The DNA for the CDR3 is TGTGCCAGCTCACTGGGGACAGGGGAAGAGACCCAGTACTTC.

The chain couples TRBV3-1 (or the pseudogene TRBV3-2) to TRBJ2-2; D gene unclear. Trimming cost V 1 base and J 6 bases, with 9 bases left between them. Germline-derived CDR1 and CDR2 are LGHDT and YNNKEL (reference sequence). The CDR3 covers 14 residues. The CDR3 protein is CASSQGNGPGELFF. The CDR3 coding sequence is TGTGCCAGCAGCCAAGGGAATGGGCCCGGGGAGCTGTTTTTT.

The CDR3 spells CASSRQEFTSYEQYF. As DNA, the CDR3 is TGTGCCAGCAGTAGACAGGAGTTCACCTCCTACGAGCAGTACTTC. The V call is TRBV27, the J call TRBJ2-7; D might be TRBD1 (6 bases). This CDR3 region has 15 residues. CDR1 MNHEY and CDR2 SMNVEV come from the germline V gene (reference sequence). The germline V and J ends were trimmed by 5 bases and 0 bases, with 14 bases remaining between them.

The table lists this clone with a few counts. The chain combines TRBV2 with TRBJ1-1; the D gene is possibly TRBD1 (6 bases). The CDR3 is made up of 13 amino acids. The ends were cut back, 4 bases at V and 13 bases at J, with 19 bases in the middle. The V gene's germline CDR1 is SNHLY and CDR2 FYNNEI. For the CDR3, the DNA is TGTGCCAGCAGTGGCACACAACAGGGAGCCATTTTCTTT. Protein: CASSGTQQGAIFF.

This clone was counted once. The V and J genes are TRBV27 and TRBJ2-5; 7 bases are a match to TRBD2. Germline loops: CDR1 MNHEY, CDR2 SMNVEV (reference sequence). J lost 5 bases, V lost 7 bases, and 13 bases had no gene match. This CDR3 contains 15 residues. Written as DNA, the CDR3 is TGTGCCAGCATCGGTCCGGGACGGCGGGGGGAGACCCAGTACTTC. Its protein is CASIGPGRRGETQYF.

The rearrangement joins TRBV11-2 to TRBJ1-4; D possibly corresponds to TRBD1 (5 bases). CDR3 length: 15 amino acids. Trimming removed 5 bases at V and 8 bases at J, with 18 bases between. The germline V gene has CDR1 SGHAT and CDR2 FQNNGV. The CDR3 here is CASSPGVDNREKLFF. The CDR3 bases are TGTGCCAGCAGCCCGGGAGTGGACAACCGAGAAAAACTGTTTTTT.

The V call is TRBV27, the J call TRBJ1-2; 7 bases align to TRBD1. The V and J ends lost 5 bases and 2 bases, in that order; junction bases with no gene match: 5. Germline V gene lookup returns CDR1 MNHEY and CDR2 SMNVEV (reference sequence). The CDR3 has 14 amino acids. CDR3 DNA: TGTGCCAGCAGTCCCATACAGGGGAACTATGGCTACACCTTC. It translates to CASSPIQGNYGYTF.

A single count supports this clone. The chain uses TRBV18 and TRBJ1-4; a possible D gene is TRBD1 (5 bases). Per germline, CDR1 KGHSH and CDR2 LQKENI. Trimming removed 6 bases at V and 0 bases at J, with 14 bases between. This CDR3 is 16 amino acids long. The CDR3 loop reads CASSPREVSTNEKLFF. CDR3 DNA sequence: TGTGCCAGCTCCCCCAGGGAGGTGTCAACTAATGAAAAACTGTTTTTT.

The V gene is TRBV3-1 (or the pseudogene TRBV3-2), the J gene TRBJ2-2, with TRBD2 matching 9 bases. J lost 7 bases, V lost 4 bases, and 10 bases had no gene match. Germline V gene data show CDR1 as LGHDT and CDR2 as YNNKEL (reference sequence). This CDR3 is built from 16 residues. Here the CDR3 DNA reads TGTGCCAGCAGCCCCCCCGCGGGGGGGCTCGGCGGGGAGCTGTTTTTT. Residues: CASSPPAGGLGGELFF.

The V gene is TRBV10-3, the J gene TRBJ2-7; 15 bases map to TRBD2. The CDR3 has 15 residues. V lost 6 bases to trimming and J lost 4 bases; unmatched junction nucleotides: 4. From germline, CDR1 is ENHRY and CDR2 SYGVKD. CDR3 residues: CAISPGLAGGYEQYF. The DNA for the CDR3 is TGTGCCATCAGCCCGGGACTAGCGGGGGGATACGAGCAGTACTTC.

The rearrangement joins TRBV27 to TRBJ1-1; the match to TRBD1 covers 8 bases. J lost 10 bases, V lost 5 bases, and 6 bases had no gene match. The CDR3 extends over 12 amino acids. Germline V gene sequence: CDR1 MNHEY, CDR2 SMNVEV (reference sequence). This CDR3 is CASSPDRVGAFF. Written as DNA, the CDR3 is TGTGCCAGCAGTCCGGACAGGGTCGGAGCTTTCTTT.

This sequence joins TRBV12-3 or TRBV12-4 and TRBJ1-5; tentatively, D is TRBD1 (5 bases). This CDR3 comprises 12 residues. With 5 bases removed from V and 6 bases from J, the gap between germline ends came to 8 bases. DNA for the CDR3: TGTGCCAGCAGTGTGGGGGGTCAGCCCCAGCATTTT. Translated, it gives CASSVGGQPQHF.

The chain combines TRBV7-2 with TRBJ2-3; possibly TRBD2 for D (6 bases). The V and J ends lost 5 bases and 2 bases respectively, with 11 bases between them. This CDR3 has 14 residues. Germline lookup yields CDR1 SGHTA and CDR2 FQGNSA. The CDR3 region has the DNA TGTGCCAGCAGCCCTCTAGCGCTCACAGATACGCAGTATTTT. It yields the protein CASSPLALTDTQYF.

The chain has TRBV3-1 (or the pseudogene TRBV3-2) and TRBJ2-5; a weak D match, TRBD2 (6 bases). The ends were cut back, 7 bases at V and 5 bases at J, with 17 bases in the middle. Looked up from germline, CDR1 is LGHDT and CDR2 is YNNKEL (reference sequence). CDR3 length: 14 amino acids. As DNA, the CDR3 is TGTGCCAGCACCCTCGGGGCAGGGAGGGAGACCCAGTACTTC. It translates to CASTLGAGRETQYF.

The chain carries TRBV27 and TRBJ1-2; D gene unclear. The CDR3 spans 19 residues. CDR1 and CDR2 from the germline V gene are MNHEY and SMNVEV (reference sequence). Trimming left V 6 bases short and J 9 bases short, with 35 bases between. This CDR3 reads CASRTSRLGKKEDRVSYTF. The CDR3, as DNA: TGTGCCAGCAGGACTTCTCGGCTAGGGAAGAAGGAGGACCGGGTGAGCTACACCTTC.

This clone occurred once. The CDR3 loop is CASSLGQAGGPETQYF. CDR3 nucleotide sequence: TGTGCCAGCAGCTTAGGGCAAGCGGGGGGGCCCGAGACCCAGTACTTC. This chain uses TRBV7-9 with TRBJ2-5; 10 nucleotides align to TRBD2. V lost 1 base, J lost 5 bases, and 7 bases stayed unmatched. This CDR3 region has 16 residues. CDR1 and CDR2 from the germline V gene are SEHNR and FQNEAQ (reference sequence).

V usage is TRBV4-1 and J usage is TRBJ1-1; TRBD1 matches at 8 bases. CDR3 size: 15 residues. V was pared by 0 bases and J by 1 base, with 1 base of the junction left unmatched. CDR1 MGHRA and CDR2 YSYEKL come from the germline V gene. The CDR3 region has the DNA TGCGCCAGCAGCCAAGAGGACAGGGCGAACACTGAAGCTTTCTTT. It yields the protein CASSQEDRANTEAFF.

This chain connects TRBV7-2 to TRBJ1-1; 11 bases are shared with TRBD1. Germline values: CDR1 SGHTA, CDR2 FQGNSA. This CDR3 is built from 15 residues. Trimming cost V 3 bases and J 5 bases; bases outside gene matches: 5. CDR3 loop: CASSFSGTGGTEAFF. In DNA form, the CDR3 reads TGTGCCAGCAGCTTCTCCGGGACAGGGGGTACTGAAGCTTTCTTT.

V and J are TRBV27 and TRBJ2-7; TRBD2 might be the D (6 bases). CDR1 MNHEY and CDR2 SMNVEV come from the germline V gene (reference sequence). The length of the CDR3 is 15 residues. V lost 2 bases and J 5 bases, leaving 16 bases between the germline ends. CDR3 in amino acids: CASSLGWGVSDEQYF. In DNA, the CDR3 is TGTGCCAGCAGTTTAGGGTGGGGGGTCTCGGACGAGCAGTACTTC.

The chain links TRBV7-2 to TRBJ1-2; tentative D call: TRBD1 (5 bases). Trimming took off 4 bases at V and 3 bases at J, with 12 bases between the two ends. This CDR3 has 14 residues. Germline V CDR1 and CDR2: SGHTA, FQGNSA. The DNA of the CDR3 is TGTGCCAGCAGCTGGAGGAGGGGTGACTATGGCTACACCTTC. Amino acids: CASSWRRGDYGYTF.